This TCR beta chain is drawn from a study of blood T cell repertoires in COVID-19. Study at large: The United States, Italy and Spain provided the acute and convalescent COVID-19 samples. PBMCs, B-cell-depleted T cells, or T cells provided the cDNA or gDNA that made up the material.

Authors' processing steps: The assay estimated nucleated cells by amplifying reference gene primers. Here immunoSEQ multiplex PCR was the method, and the copy in TCRdb shows in-frame clones only, minus some. For V, J and clone size, that table is used; D and trimming come from the DNA. The sample gives approximately 65,000 clones, about 92% of which show up once; 0.4% to 0.55% is in the top ten. Germline CDR1 is SGHNT and CDR2 is YYREEE (reference sequence). This CDR3 spans 17 amino acids. V was pared by 4 bases and J by 0 bases, with 7 bases of the junction left unmatched. Those enrolled in Seattle joined during active infection and were followed longitudinally afterward.

This TCR came from a man aged 50 or older with COVID-19, enrolled during active disease. Material for sequencing was peripheral blood. The chain couples TRBV5-4 to TRBJ2-1, with TRBD2 identical over 10 bases. In DNA, the CDR3 is TGTGCCAGCAGCCAGCTAGCGGGAGAGAGCTCCTACAATGAGCAGTTCTTC. Amino acid sequence: CASSQLAGESSYNEQFF.